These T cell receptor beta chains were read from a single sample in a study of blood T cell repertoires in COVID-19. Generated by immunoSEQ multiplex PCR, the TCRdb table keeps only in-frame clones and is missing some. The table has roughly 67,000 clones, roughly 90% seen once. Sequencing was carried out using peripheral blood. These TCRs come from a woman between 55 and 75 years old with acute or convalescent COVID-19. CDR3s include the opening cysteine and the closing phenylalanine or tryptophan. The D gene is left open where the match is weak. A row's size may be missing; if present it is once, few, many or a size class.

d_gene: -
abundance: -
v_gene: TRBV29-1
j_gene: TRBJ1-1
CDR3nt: TGCAGCGTTGGAATTTCCGGTGAAGCTTTCTTT
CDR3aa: CSVGISGEAFF

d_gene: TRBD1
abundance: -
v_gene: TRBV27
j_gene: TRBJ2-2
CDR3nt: TGTGCCAGCAGTGCGGACAGGGCGAACGCGAACACCGGGGAGCTGTTTTTT
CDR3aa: CASSADRANANTGELFF

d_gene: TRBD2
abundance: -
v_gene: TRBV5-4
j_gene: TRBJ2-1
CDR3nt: TGTGCCAGCAGCTTGGCGAATGGGATAGCGGGAGGGGTCGAGCAGTTCTTC
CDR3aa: CASSLANGIAGGVEQFF

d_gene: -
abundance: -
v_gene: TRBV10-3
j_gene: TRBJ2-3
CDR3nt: TGTGCCATCAGTGACCGCCCAGGCGCAGATACGCAGTATTTT
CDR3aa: CAISDRPGADTQYF

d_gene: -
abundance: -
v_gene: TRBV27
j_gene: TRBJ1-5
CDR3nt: TGTGCCAGCAGTTTGGTGTTGTCGGGTCAGCCCCAGCATTTT
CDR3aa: CASSLVLSGQPQHF

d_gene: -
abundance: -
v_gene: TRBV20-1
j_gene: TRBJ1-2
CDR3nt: TGCAGTGTGTGGTCGAGCTATGGCTACACCTTC
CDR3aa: CSVWSSYGYTF

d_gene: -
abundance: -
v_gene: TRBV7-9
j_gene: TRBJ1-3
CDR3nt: TGTGCCAGCAGCTTAGTAACAATTGGTGGAAACACCATATATTTT
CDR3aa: CASSLVTIGGNTIYF

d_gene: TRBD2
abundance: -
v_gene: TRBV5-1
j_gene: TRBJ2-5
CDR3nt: TGCGCCAGCAGCTTCCCCAGCGGGGTTATCCAAGAGACCCAGTACTTC
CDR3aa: CASSFPSGVIQETQYF

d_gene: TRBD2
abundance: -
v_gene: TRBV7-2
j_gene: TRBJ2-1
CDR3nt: TGTGCCAGCAGCTCCTCCAGCGGGAGGGCCCGGTACAATGAGCAGTTCTTC
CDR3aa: CASSSSSGRARYNEQFF

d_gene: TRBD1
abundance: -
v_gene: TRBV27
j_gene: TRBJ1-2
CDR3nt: TGTGCCAGCAAACCCGACAGGGCCCATGGCTACACCTTC
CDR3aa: CASKPDRAHGYTF

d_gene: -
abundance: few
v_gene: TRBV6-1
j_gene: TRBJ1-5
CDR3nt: TGTGCCAGCAGTGAATGGCAAGATCCCCAGCATTTT
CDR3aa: CASSEWQDPQHF

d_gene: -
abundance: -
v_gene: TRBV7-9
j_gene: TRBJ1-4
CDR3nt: TGTGCCAGCAGCTTAGTCGTCGACTCCCGACCGGATGAAAAACTGTTTTTT
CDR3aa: CASSLVVDSRPDEKLFF

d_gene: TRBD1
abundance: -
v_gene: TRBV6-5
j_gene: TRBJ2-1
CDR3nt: TGTGCCAGCAGACAGGGGATGATGAATGAGCAGTTCTTC
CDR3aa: CASRQGMMNEQFF

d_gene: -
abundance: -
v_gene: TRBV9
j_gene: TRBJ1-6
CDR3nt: TGTGCCAGCAGCGTAAGCCCCGGTCGGGGGGATTCACCCCTCCACTTT
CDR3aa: CASSVSPGRGDSPLHF

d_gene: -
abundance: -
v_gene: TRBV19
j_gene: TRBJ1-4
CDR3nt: TGTGCCAGTAGTATCCGGAGGATGAATGAAAAACTGTTTTTT
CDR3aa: CASSIRRMNEKLFF

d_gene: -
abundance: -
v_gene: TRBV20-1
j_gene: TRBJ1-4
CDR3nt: TGCAGTGCTAGTCGGGGTCCAGACGCAACTAATGAAAAACTGTTTTTT
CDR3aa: CSASRGPDATNEKLFF

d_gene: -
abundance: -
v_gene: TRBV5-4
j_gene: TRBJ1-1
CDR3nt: TGTGCCAGCAGCTTGGCCGGGGGAACCAACACTGAAGCTTTCTTT
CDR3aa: CASSLAGGTNTEAFF

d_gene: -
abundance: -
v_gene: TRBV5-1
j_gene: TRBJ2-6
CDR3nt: TGCGCCAGCAGCTTTGGCAGGCCGTTCTCTGGGGCCAACGTCCTGACTTTC
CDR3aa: CASSFGRPFSGANVLTF

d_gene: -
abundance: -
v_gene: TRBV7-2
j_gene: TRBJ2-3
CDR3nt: TGTGCCAGCAGCTTAGATCCGGGGGGCTCGCCGGATTTT
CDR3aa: CASSLDPGGSPDF

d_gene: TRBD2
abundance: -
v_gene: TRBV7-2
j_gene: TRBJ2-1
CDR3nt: TGTGCCAGCAGCTTAGGGGAGCTAGCGGGAGAATTGGCCTACAATGAGCAGTTCTTC
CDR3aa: CASSLGELAGELAYNEQFF

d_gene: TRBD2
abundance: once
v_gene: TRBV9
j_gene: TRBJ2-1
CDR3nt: TGTGCCAGCAGTCACGGACTAGCGGGAGGTGATGAGCAGTTCTTC
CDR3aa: CASSHGLAGGDEQFF

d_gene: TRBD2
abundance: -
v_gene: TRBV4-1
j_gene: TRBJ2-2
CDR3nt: TGCGCCAGCAGCCTCAGCGGGGGGGCAGTGGGCACCGGGGAGCTGTTTTTT
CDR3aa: CASSLSGGAVGTGELFF

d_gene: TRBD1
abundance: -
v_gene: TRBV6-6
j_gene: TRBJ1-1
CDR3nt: TGTGCCAGCATTACAGGGGGGCTCCCGGCCCAGACTTTCTTT
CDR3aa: CASITGGLPAQTFF

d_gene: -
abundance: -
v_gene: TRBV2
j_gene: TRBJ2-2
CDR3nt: TGTGCCAGCAGTGAACAGGGAACCGGGGAGCTGTTTTTT
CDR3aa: CASSEQGTGELFF

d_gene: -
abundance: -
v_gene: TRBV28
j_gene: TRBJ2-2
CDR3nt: TGTGCCAGCAGTTTCCGGACACAAGCCGGGGAGCTGTTTTTT
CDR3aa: CASSFRTQAGELFF

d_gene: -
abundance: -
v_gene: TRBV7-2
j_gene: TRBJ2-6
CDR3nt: TGTGCCAGCAGCTTAGGCGGGGCGGGCGGGGCCAACGTCCTGACTTTC
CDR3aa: CASSLGGAGGANVLTF

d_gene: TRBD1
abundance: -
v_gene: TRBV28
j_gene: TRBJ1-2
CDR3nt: TGTGCCAGCAGCTCCCCGGGACAGGGGACCTATAACTATGGCTACACCTTC
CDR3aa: CASSSPGQGTYNYGYTF

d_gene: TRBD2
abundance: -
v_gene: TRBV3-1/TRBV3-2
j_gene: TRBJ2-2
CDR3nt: TGTGCCAGCAGCCAGGGGACTAGCGGGGGGGCCCCGAACACCGGGGAGCTGTTTTTT
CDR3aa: CASSQGTSGGAPNTGELFF

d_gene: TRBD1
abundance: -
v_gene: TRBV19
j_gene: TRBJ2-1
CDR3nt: TGTGCCAGTAGAACGGACAGGAGCTCCTACAATGAGCAGTTCTTC
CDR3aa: CASRTDRSSYNEQFF

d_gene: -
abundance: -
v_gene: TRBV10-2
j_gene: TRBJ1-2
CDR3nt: TGCGCCAGCAGTGAGTCGCACACCTACTATGGCTACACCTTC
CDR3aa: CASSESHTYYGYTF

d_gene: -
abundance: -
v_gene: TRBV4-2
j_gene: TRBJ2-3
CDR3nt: TGTGCCAGCAGCCCGAGTGCAGCGACCCAGGATACGCAGTATTTT
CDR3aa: CASSPSAATQDTQYF

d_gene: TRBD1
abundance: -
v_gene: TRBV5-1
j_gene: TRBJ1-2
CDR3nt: TGCGCCAGCAGCTGGGGGACAGGGTACGGGACCTATGGCTACACCTTC
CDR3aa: CASSWGTGYGTYGYTF

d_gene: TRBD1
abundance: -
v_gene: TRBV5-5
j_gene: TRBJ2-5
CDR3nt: TGTGCCAGCAGCCGCAGTGCCAGGGGGGAGACCCAGTACTTC
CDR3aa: CASSRSARGETQYF

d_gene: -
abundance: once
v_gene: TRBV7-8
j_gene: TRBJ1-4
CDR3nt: TGTGCCAGCAGCACGACACCGCCGGATGAAAAACTGTTTTTT
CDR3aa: CASSTTPPDEKLFF

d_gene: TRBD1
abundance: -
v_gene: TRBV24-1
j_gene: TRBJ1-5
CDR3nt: TGTGCCACCAGTGACACGGACAGGGGGAACAATCAGCCCCAGCATTTT
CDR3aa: CATSDTDRGNNQPQHF

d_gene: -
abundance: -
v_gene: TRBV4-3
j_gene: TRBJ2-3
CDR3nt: TGCGCCAGCAGCCAAGAAGGCAGGGGCTACACAGATACGCAGTATTTT
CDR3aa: CASSQEGRGYTDTQYF

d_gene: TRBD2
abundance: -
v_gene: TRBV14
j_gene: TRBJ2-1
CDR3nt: TGTGCCAGCAGCCAAGTAAGCGGGAGGTACAATGAGCAGTTCTTC
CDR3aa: CASSQVSGRYNEQFF

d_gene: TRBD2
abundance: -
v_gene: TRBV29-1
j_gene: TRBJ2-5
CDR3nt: TGCAGCGTTGACCGAAGCGGGGGGCTTGGAGAGACCCAGTACTTC
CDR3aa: CSVDRSGGLGETQYF

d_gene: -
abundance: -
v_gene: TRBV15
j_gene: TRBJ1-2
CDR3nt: TGTGCCACCAGCAGAGATAGGGCGGGTGGCTACACCTTC
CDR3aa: CATSRDRAGGYTF

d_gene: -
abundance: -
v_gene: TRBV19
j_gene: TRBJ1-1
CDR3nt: TGTGCCAGTAGTATCCATTATGACAAAGTGAACACTGAAGCTTTCTTT
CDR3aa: CASSIHYDKVNTEAFF

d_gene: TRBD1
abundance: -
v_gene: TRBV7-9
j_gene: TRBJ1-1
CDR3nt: TGTGCCAGCAGCACGTCGCCGGGACAGGGTTTCGGGAACACTGAAGCTTTCTTT
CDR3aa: CASSTSPGQGFGNTEAFF

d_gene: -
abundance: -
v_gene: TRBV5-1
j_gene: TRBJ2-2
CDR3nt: TGCGCCAGCAAAGTAGACAGGAGTAACACCGGGGAGCTGTTTTTT
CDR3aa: CASKVDRSNTGELFF

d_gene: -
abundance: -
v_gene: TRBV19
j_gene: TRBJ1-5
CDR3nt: TGTGCCTCACGGCGCGGTTTTAGCAATCAGCCCCAGCATTTT
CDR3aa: CASRRGFSNQPQHF

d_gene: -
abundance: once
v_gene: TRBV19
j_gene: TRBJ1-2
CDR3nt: TGTGCCAGTAGTACCGATAGAAACTATGGCTACACCTTC
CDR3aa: CASSTDRNYGYTF

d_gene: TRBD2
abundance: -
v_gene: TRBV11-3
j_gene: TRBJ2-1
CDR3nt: TGTGCCAGCAGCCCGGGTTATGGACTAGCGGGAGGACGCTACAATGAGCAGTTCTTC
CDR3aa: CASSPGYGLAGGRYNEQFF

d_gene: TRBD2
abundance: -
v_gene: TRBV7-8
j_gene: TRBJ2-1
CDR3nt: TGTGCCAGCAGCCCGAGTCTAGCGGGAGGGCCGGTGGGGTTCTTC
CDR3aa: CASSPSLAGGPVGFF

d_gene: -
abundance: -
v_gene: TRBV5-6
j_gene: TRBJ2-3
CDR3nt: TGTGCCAGCAGCTTGGGCAGGCAGACAGATACGCAGTATTTT
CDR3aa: CASSLGRQTDTQYF

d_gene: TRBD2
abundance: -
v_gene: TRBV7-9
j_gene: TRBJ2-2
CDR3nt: TGTGCCAGCAGCCCGACTAGCGGGGGGGCGGCCGGGGAGCTGTTTTTT
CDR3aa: CASSPTSGGAAGELFF

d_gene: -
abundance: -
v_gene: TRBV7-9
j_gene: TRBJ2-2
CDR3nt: TGTGCCAGCAGCTTAGGGTCCGGGGGAACCGGGGAGCTGTTTTTT
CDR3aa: CASSLGSGGTGELFF

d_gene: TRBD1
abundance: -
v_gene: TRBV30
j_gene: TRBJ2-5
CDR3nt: TGTGCCTGGAGTGGGGGACAGGGTCAAGAGACCCAGTACTTC
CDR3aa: CAWSGGQGQETQYF

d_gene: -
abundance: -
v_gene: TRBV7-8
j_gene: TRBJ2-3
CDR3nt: TGTGCCAGCAGCCCTAGGAGGCCCCTTTCTGCTAGCACAGATACGCAGTATTTT
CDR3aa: CASSPRRPLSASTDTQYF

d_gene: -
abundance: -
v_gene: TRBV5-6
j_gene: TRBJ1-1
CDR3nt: TGTGCCAGCAGCTTCCGACAGGTACAAACTGAAGCTTTCTTT
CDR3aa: CASSFRQVQTEAFF

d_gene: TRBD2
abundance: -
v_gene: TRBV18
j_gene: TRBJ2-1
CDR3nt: TGTGCCAGCTCAAGGATCGGACTAGCGGGAGAGGGGGCCTACAATGAGCAGTTCTTC
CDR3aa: CASSRIGLAGEGAYNEQFF

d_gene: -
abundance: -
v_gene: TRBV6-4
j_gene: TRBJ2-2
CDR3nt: TGTGCCAGCAGCAAGCTCCCGGGCACCGGGGAGCTGTTTTTT
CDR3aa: CASSKLPGTGELFF

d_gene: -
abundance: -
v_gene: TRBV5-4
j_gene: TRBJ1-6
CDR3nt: TGTGCCAGCAGCTTGGGGGCAGATTATAATTCACCCCTCCACTTT
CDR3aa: CASSLGADYNSPLHF